This T cell receptor beta chain emerged from a study of lymphopenia after photon versus proton radiotherapy. Regarding the study as a whole: Proton therapy kept repertoires fairly stable, unlike photons, which gained effector/memory cells. Only patients who died were analyzed for survival; proton advantage is unproven. Post-nadir TCR diversity decline inversely tracked overall survival among those who died.

A single count supports this clone. Its antigen is currently unknown. V lost 5 bases, J lost 4 bases, and 12 bases lay in between. This CDR3 has 14 amino acids. The germline CDR1 and CDR2 sequences are SGHDN and FVKESK. Clones were read by immunoSEQ multiplex PCR, and TCRdb kept only the in-frame ones, dropping some. Here the sample spans over 50,000 clones, about 90% being singletons. The source is a man between 35 and 55 years old with gastric cancer. The chain recombines TRBV14 with TRBJ1-5; D remains ambiguous. Sequences were derived from peripheral blood, sampled from a patient treated with photon-based radiotherapy. The CDR3 DNA reads TGTGCCAGCAGCGTCATAGGAGAGAATCAGCCCCAGCATTTT. Its protein is CASSVIGENQPQHF.